The 3 T cell receptor beta chains listed next were all sequenced from one sample in a study of blood T cell repertoires in COVID-19. Repertoires were generated with immunoSEQ multiplex PCR, while TCRdb's copy carries only in-frame clones and drops some. The table includes approximately 150,000 clones, over 80% detected once. Sequenced input: peripheral blood. These receptors came from a man aged 45 to 65 who had recovered from COVID-19.

The rearrangement links TRBV11-3 to TRBJ2-7, with D unresolved. Trimming left V 5 bases short and J 2 bases short, with 4 bases between. Germline V gene lookup returns CDR1 SGHNT and CDR2 YENEEA. The CDR3 loop spans 11 amino acids. The DNA for the CDR3 is TGTGCCAGCAGCGCAGCCTACGAGCAGTACTTC. This gives the protein CASSAAYEQYF. Full variable domain (missing parts from reference TRBV11-3 and TRBJ2-7): EAGVVQSPRYKIIEKKQPVAFWCNPISGHNTLYWYLQNLGQGPELLIRYENEEAVDDSQLPKDRFSAERLKGVDSTLKIQPAELGDSAVYLCASSAAYEQYFGPGTRLTVT.

The chain is built from TRBV6-2 or TRBV6-3 and TRBJ2-5; 9 bases are shared with TRBD1. V lost 1 base, J lost 1 base, and 4 bases stayed unmatched. The germline V gene encodes CDR1 MNHEY and CDR2 SVGEGT. The CDR3 loop spans 16 amino acids. The CDR3 DNA is TGTGCCAGCAGTTACTTCGACAGGGGGGTCCAAGAGACCCAGTACTTC. The encoded protein is CASSYFDRGVQETQYF.

The gene calls are TRBV27 and TRBJ2-3, with a tentative D call TRBD2 (5 bases). V gave up 6 bases and J gave up 1 base, with 14 bases separating them. The CDR3 is 15 amino acids. Germline V gives CDR1 MNHEY, CDR2 SMNVEV (reference sequence). The CDR3 loop is CASSPITGGTDTQYF. As DNA, the CDR3 is TGTGCCAGCAGCCCTATCACCGGGGGCACAGATACGCAGTATTTT.